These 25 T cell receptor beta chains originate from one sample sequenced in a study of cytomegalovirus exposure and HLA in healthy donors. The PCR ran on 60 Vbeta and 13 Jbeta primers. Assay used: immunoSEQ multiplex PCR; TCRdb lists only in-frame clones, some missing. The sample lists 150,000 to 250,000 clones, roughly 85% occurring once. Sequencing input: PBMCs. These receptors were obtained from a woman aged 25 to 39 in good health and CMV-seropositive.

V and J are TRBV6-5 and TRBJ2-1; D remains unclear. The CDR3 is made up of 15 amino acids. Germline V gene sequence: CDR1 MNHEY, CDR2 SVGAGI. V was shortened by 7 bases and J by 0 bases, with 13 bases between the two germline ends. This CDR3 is CASNRNPSSYNEQFF. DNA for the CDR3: TGTGCCAGCAACCGTAATCCGAGCTCCTACAATGAGCAGTTCTTC.

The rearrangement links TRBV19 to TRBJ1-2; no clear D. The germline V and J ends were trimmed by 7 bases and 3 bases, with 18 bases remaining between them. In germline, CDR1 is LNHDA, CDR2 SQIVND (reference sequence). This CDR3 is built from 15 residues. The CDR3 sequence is CASTPGEGIDYGYTF. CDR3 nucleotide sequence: TGTGCCAGTACACCGGGAGAGGGTATTGACTATGGCTACACCTTC.

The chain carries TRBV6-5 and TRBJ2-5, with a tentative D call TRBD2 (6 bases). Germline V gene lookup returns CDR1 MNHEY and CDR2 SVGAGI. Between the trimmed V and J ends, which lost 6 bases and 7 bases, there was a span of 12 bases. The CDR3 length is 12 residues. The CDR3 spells CASSLQGGTQYF. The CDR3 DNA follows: TGTGCCAGCAGCCTCCAGGGAGGGACCCAGTACTTC.

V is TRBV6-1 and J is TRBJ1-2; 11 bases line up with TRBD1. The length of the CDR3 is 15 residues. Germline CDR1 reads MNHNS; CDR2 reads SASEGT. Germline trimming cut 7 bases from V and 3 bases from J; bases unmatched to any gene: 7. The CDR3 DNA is TGTGCCAGCACCGACGGACAGGGGGCGGACTATGGCTACACCTTC. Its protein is CASTDGQGADYGYTF.

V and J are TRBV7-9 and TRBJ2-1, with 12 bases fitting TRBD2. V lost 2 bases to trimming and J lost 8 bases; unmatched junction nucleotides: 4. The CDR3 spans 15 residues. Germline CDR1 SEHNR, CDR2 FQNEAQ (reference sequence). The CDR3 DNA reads TGTGCCAGCAGCTTATGGTCTAGCGGGAGGGATGAGCAGTTCTTC. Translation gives CASSLWSSGRDEQFF.

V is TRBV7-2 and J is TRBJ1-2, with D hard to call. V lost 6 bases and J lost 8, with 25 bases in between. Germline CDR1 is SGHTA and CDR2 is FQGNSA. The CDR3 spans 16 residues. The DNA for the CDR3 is TGTGCCAGCAGTCTTAATCTTCCCTCTCAGGTGGAAGGCTACACCTTC. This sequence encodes CASSLNLPSQVEGYTF.

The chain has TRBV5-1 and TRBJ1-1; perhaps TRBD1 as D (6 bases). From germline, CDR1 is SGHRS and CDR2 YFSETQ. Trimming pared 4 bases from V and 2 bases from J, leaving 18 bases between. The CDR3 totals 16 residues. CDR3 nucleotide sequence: TGCGCCAGCAGCGACCTAATCGGACAGATCAACACTGAAGCTTTCTTT. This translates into CASSDLIGQINTEAFF.

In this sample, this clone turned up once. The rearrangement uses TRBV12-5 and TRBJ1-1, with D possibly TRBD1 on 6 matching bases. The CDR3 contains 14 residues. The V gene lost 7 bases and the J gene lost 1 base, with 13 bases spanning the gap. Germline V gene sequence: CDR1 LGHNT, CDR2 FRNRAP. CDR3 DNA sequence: TGTGCTAGTGCTCGTAGGGGGGGGAACACTGAAGCTTTCTTT. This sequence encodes CASARRGGNTEAFF.

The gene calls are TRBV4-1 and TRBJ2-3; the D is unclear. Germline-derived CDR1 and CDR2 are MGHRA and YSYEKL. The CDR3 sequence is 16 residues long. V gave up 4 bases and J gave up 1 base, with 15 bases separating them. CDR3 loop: CASSPWPNPGTDTQYF. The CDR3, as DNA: TGCGCCAGCAGCCCTTGGCCAAACCCCGGCACAGATACGCAGTATTTT.

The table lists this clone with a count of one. The CDR3 nucleotides read TGTGCCAGCAGCTTATTTAGGTCGGGGAGCTACGAGCAGTACTTC. This sequence encodes CASSLFRSGSYEQYF. The J gene is TRBJ2-7, the V gene TRBV7-8; D is possibly TRBD2 (5 bases). Per germline, CDR1 SGHVS and CDR2 FQNEAQ. This CDR3 spans 15 amino acids. V was clipped by 2 bases and J by 3 bases, with 14 bases between them.

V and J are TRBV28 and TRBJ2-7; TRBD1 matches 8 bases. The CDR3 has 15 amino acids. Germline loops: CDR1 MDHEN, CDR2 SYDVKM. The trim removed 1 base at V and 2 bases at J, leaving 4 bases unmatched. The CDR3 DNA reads TGTGCCAGCAGTTTATCCCCAGGGGGCGCCTACGAGCAGTACTTC. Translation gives CASSLSPGGAYEQYF.

The CDR3 DNA reads as TGTGCCAGCAGCTTAGGCGGGACAGGAAACCAGCCCCAGCATTTT. This translates into CASSLGGTGNQPQHF. The rearrangement uses TRBV7-6 and TRBJ1-5, with 8 bases matching TRBD1. This CDR3 spans 15 amino acids. CDR1 SGHVS and CDR2 FNYEAQ come from the germline V gene. With V trimmed by 1 base and J by 7 bases, 6 bases remained unmatched.

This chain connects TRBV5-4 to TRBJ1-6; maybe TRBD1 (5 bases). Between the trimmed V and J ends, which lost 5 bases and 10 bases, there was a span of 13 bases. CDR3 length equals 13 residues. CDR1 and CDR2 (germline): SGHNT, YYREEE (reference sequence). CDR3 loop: CASSLDSLSPLHF. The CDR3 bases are TGTGCCAGCAGTCTCGACAGCCTATCACCCCTCCACTTT.

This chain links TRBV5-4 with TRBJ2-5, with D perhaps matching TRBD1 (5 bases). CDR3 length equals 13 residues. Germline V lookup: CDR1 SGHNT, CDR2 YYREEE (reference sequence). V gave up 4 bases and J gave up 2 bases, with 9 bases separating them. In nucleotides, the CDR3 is TGTGCCAGCAGCGGGGCCCTTCAAGAGACCCAGTACTTC. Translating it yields CASSGALQETQYF.

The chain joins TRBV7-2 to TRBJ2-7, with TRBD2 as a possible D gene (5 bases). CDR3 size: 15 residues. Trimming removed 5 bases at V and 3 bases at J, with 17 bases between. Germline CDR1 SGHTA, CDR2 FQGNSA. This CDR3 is CASSPRREVGYEQYF. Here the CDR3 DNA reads TGTGCCAGCAGCCCCCGACGGGAAGTGGGCTACGAGCAGTACTTC.

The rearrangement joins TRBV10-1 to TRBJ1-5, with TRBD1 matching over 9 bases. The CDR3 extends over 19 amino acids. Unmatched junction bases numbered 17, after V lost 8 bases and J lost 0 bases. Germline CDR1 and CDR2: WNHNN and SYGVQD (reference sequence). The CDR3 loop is CASGWDRVQAFDSNQPQHF. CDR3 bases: TGCGCCAGCGGCTGGGACAGGGTCCAAGCCTTCGATAGCAATCAGCCCCAGCATTTT.

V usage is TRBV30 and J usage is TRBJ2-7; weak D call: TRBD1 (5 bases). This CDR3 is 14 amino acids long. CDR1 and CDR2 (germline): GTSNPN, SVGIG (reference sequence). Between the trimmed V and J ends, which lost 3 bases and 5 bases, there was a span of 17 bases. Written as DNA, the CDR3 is TGTGCCTGGAGCAATTGGCAGGGTGGAAACGAGCAGTACTTC. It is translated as CAWSNWQGGNEQYF.

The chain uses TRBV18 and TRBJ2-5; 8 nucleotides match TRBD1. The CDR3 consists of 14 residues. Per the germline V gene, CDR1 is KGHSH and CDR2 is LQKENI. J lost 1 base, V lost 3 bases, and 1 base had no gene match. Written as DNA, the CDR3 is TGTGCCAGCTCACCTGGGACAGGCCAAGAGACCCAGTACTTC. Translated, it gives CASSPGTGQETQYF.

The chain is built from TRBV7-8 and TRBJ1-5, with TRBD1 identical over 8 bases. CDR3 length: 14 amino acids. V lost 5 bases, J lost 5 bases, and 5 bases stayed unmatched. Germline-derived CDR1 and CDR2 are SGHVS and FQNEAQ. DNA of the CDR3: TGTGCCAGCAGCCCGTGGACAGGGCATCAGCCCCAGCATTTT. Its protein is CASSPWTGHQPQHF.

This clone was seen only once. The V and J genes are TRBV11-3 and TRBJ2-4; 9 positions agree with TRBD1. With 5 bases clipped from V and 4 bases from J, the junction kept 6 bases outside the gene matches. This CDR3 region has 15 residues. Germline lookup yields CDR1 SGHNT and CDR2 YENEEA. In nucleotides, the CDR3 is TGTGCCAGCAGCATTGGACAGGGGCGAAAAAACATTCAGTACTTC. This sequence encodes CASSIGQGRKNIQYF.

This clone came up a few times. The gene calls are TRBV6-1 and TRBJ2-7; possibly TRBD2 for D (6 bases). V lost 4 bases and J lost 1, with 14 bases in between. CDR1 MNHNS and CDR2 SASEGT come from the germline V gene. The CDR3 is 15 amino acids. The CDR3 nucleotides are TGTGCCAGCAGTGTCAAGGGAGGTGAGTCCTACGAGCAGTACTTC. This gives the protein CASSVKGGESYEQYF.

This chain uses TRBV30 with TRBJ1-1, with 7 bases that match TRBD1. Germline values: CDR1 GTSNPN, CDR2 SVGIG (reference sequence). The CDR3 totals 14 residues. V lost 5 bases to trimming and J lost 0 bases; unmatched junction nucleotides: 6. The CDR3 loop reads CAWQRTGMNTEAFF. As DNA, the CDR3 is TGTGCCTGGCAACGGACAGGCATGAACACTGAAGCTTTCTTT.

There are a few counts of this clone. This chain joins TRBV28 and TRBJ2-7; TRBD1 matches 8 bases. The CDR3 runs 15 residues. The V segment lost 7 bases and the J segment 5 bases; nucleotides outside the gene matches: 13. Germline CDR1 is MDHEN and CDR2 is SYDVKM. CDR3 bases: TGTGCCAGCACTCAAGCTCAGGGGGCGAGGGACGAGCAGTACTTC. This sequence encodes CASTQAQGARDEQYF.

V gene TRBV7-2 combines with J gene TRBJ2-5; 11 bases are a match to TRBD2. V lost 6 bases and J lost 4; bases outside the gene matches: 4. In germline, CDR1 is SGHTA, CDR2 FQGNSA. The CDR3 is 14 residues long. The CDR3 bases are TGTGCCAGCAGTCCTAGCGGGGGGAGAGAGACCCAGTACTTC. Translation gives CASSPSGGRETQYF.

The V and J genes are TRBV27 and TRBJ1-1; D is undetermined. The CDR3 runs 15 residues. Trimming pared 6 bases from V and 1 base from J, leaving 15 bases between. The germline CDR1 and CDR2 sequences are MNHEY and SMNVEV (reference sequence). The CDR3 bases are TGTGCCAGCAGGGTATCGGGAGAGCGGAACACTGAAGCTTTCTTT. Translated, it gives CASRVSGERNTEAFF.